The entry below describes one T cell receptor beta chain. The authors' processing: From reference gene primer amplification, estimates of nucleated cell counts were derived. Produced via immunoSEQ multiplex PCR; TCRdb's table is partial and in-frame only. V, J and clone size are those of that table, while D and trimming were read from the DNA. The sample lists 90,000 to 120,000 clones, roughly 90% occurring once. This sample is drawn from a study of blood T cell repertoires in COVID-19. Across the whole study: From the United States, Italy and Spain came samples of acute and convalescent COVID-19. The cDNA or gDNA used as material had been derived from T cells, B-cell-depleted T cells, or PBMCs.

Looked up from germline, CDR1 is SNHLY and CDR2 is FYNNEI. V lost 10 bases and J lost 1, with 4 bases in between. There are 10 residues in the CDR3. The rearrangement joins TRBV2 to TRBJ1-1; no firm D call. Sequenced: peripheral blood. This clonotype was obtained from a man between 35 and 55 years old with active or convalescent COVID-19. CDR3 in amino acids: CATKNTEAFF. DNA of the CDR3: TGTGCCACCAAGAACACTGAAGCTTTCTTT.